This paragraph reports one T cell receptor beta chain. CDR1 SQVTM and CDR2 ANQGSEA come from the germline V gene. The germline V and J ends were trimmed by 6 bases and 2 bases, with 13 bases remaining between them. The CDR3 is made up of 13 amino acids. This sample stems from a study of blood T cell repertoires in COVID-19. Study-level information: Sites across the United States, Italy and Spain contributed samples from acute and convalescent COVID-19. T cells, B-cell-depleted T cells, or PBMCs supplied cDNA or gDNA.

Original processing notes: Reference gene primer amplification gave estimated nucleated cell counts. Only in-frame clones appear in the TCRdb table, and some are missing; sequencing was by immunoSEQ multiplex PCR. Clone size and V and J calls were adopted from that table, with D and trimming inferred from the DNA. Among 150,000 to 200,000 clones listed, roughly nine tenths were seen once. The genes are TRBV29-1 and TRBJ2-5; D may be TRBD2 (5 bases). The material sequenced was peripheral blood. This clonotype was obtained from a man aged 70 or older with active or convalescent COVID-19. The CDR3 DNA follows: TGCAGCGTCATGACGACGGGACAAGAGACCCAGTACTTC. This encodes CSVMTTGQETQYF.